Shown below are 32 T cell receptor beta chains from a single sample sequenced in a study of cytomegalovirus exposure and HLA in healthy donors. Amplification used 60 Vbeta primers and 13 Jbeta primers. TCRdb's table, derived via immunoSEQ multiplex PCR, lists solely in-frame clones and lacks some. This table has 90,000 to 100,000 clones, 55% to 70% appearing once. The specimen sequenced was PBMCs. The receptors were sampled from a boy younger than 18 in good health and CMV-seropositive.

The chain links TRBV7-9 to TRBJ2-2; TRBD2 matches at 11 bases. Germline values: CDR1 SEHNR, CDR2 FQNEAQ (reference sequence). The CDR3 contains 15 residues. J lost 5 bases, V lost 5 bases, and 4 bases had no gene match. The CDR3 region has the DNA TGTGCCAGCAGCCGACTAGCGGGAAGGACCGGGGAGCTGTTTTTT. Its protein product is CASSRLAGRTGELFF. The full variable domain, rest sourced from reference TRBV7-9 and TRBJ2-2, is DTGVSQNPRHKITKRGQNVTFRCDPISEHNRLYWYRQTLGQGPEFLTYFQNEAQLEKSRLLSDRFSAERPKGSFSTLEIQRTEQGDSAMYLCASSRLAGRTGELFFGEGSRLTVL.

The gene calls are TRBV7-3 and TRBJ1-2; no definite D call. Germline V lookup: CDR1 SGHTA, CDR2 FQGTGA. The CDR3 is made up of 13 amino acids. The ends were cut back, 1 base at V and 8 bases at J, with 11 bases in the middle. CDR3 in amino acids: CASSLNPNMGYTF. CDR3 sequence (DNA): TGTGCCAGCAGCTTAAATCCTAATATGGGCTACACCTTC. Complete variable domain (other parts from reference TRBV7-3 and TRBJ1-2): GAGVSQTPSNKVTEKGKYVELRCDPISGHTALYWYRQSLGQGPEFLIYFQGTGAADDSGLPNDRFFAVRPEGSVSTLKIQRTERGDSAVYLCASSLNPNMGYTFGSGTRLTVV.

J is TRBJ1-1 and V is TRBV5-1, with D perhaps TRBD1 (6 bases). This CDR3 is 14 amino acids long. Trimming removed 5 bases at V and 3 bases at J, with 14 bases between. CDR1 SGHRS and CDR2 YFSETQ come from the germline V gene. CDR3 amino acids: CASSYRQVDTEAFF. Written as DNA, the CDR3 is TGCGCCAGCAGTTACAGACAGGTCGACACTGAAGCTTTCTTT. Full variable domain (remainder filled in from reference TRBV5-1 and TRBJ1-1): KAGVTQTPRYLIKTRGQQVTLSCSPISGHRSVSWYQQTPGQGLQFLFEYFSETQRNKGNFPGRFSGRQFSNSRSEMNVSTLELGDSALYLCASSYRQVDTEAFFGQGTRLTVV.

The gene calls are TRBV19 and TRBJ1-5; TRBD1 matches at 9 bases. Germline lookup yields CDR1 LNHDA and CDR2 SQIVND (reference sequence). There are 16 residues in the CDR3. After removal of 5 bases from V and 0 bases from J, the junction contained 5 bases not matched to a gene. The CDR3 sequence is CASSQQGANSNQPQHF. In DNA, the CDR3 is TGTGCCAGTAGTCAACAGGGGGCGAATAGCAATCAGCCCCAGCATTTT.

This clone was seen more than once but under ten times. The chain has TRBV15 and TRBJ2-7, with 7 bases identical to TRBD1. Germline CDR1 LNHNV, CDR2 YYDKDF (reference sequence). This CDR3 has 16 amino acids. V lost 0 bases to trimming and J lost 0 bases; unmatched junction nucleotides: 5. The CDR3 sequence: CATSRDPGGSSYEQYF. The CDR3 nucleotides are TGTGCCACCAGCAGAGATCCAGGGGGAAGCTCCTACGAGCAGTACTTC.

The rearrangement joins TRBV4-2 to TRBJ2-1; 10 positions agree with TRBD2. V was pared by 0 bases and J by 6 bases, with 8 bases of the junction left unmatched. Germline CDR1 and CDR2: LGHNA and YNFKEQ. The CDR3 sequence is 17 residues long. The CDR3 region is CASSQDQGAGGRNEQFF. CDR3 in DNA: TGTGCCAGCAGCCAAGATCAGGGAGCGGGAGGGCGCAATGAGCAGTTCTTC.

The rearrangement uses TRBV6-6 and TRBJ2-1; 7 bases fit TRBD2. CDR1 MNHNY and CDR2 SVGAGI come from the germline V gene (reference sequence). The CDR3 is 15 residues long. V lost 5 bases and J lost 4; bases outside the gene matches: 8. CDR3 sequence (DNA): TGTGCCAGCAGTGACGGGGGGAGGATGTACAATGAGCAGTTCTTC. Protein sequence: CASSDGGRMYNEQFF.

The CDR3 spells CASSLGGRTYNSPLHF. The CDR3 DNA reads TGTGCCAGCAGCCTTGGGGGGAGGACCTATAATTCACCCCTCCACTTT. The gene calls are TRBV5-6 and TRBJ1-6; D possibly corresponds to TRBD1 (5 bases). Trimming pared 4 bases from V and 2 bases from J, leaving 13 bases between. CDR1 is SGHDT, CDR2 YYEEEE, per germline. The CDR3 length is 16 residues.

The CDR3 reads CASSHIQGITEAFF. The CDR3 nucleotides are TGCGCCAGCAGCCACATCCAGGGAATCACTGAAGCTTTCTTT. The chain recombines TRBV4-1 with TRBJ1-1, with D possibly TRBD1 on 5 matching bases. Trimming took 3 bases from V and 4 from J, leaving 12 bases between them. The CDR3 is made up of 14 amino acids. Germline V lookup: CDR1 MGHRA, CDR2 YSYEKL.

The chain couples TRBV4-3 to TRBJ2-1; no clear D gene. Trimming left V 0 bases short and J 0 bases short, with 6 bases between. Germline-derived CDR1 and CDR2 are LGHNA and YSLEER. The CDR3 spans 15 residues. The CDR3 DNA reads TGCGCCAGCAGCCAAGAGACTTCCTCCTACAATGAGCAGTTCTTC. This translates into CASSQETSSYNEQFF.

This chain joins TRBV9 and TRBJ2-7; maybe TRBD2 (7 bases). V lost 0 bases and J lost 6, with 16 bases in between. This CDR3 spans 15 amino acids. Germline V gene lookup returns CDR1 SGDLS and CDR2 YYNGEE. CDR3 in amino acids: CASSVGSGGTSEQYF. The DNA for the CDR3 is TGTGCCAGCAGCGTAGGCTCGGGGGGCACGAGCGAGCAGTACTTC.

The chain joins TRBV4-3 to TRBJ2-3; D remains unclear. V was clipped by 0 bases and J by 0 bases, with 16 bases between them. The CDR3 spans 18 residues. Germline V lookup: CDR1 LGHNA, CDR2 YSLEER. CDR3: CASSQDPSRGESTDTQYF. In DNA form, the CDR3 reads TGCGCCAGCAGCCAAGACCCCTCGAGAGGCGAGAGCACAGATACGCAGTATTTT.

The J gene is TRBJ2-7, the V gene TRBV27, with D perhaps TRBD1 (5 bases). V lost 9 bases to trimming and J lost 2 bases, with 14 bases between them. Germline V gene lookup returns CDR1 MNHEY and CDR2 SMNVEV (reference sequence). This CDR3 contains 13 residues. The CDR3 reads CARTLRVTYEQYF. CDR3 DNA sequence: TGTGCCAGGACCCTCAGGGTCACCTACGAGCAGTACTTC.

The chain links TRBV18 to TRBJ2-1, with D perhaps matching TRBD1 (5 bases). Per the germline V gene, CDR1 is KGHSH and CDR2 is LQKENI. V lost 1 base, J lost 6 bases, and 13 bases lay in between. CDR3 size: 15 residues. CDR3 sequence (DNA): TGTGCCAGCTCACCACAATCAGGGTGGGGCAATGAGCAGTTCTTC. It specifies CASSPQSGWGNEQFF.

V gene TRBV5-1 combines with J gene TRBJ1-2, with 8 nucleotides matching TRBD1. This CDR3 has 14 residues. V shed 3 bases, J shed 8 bases, and the junction held 9 bases outside the gene matches. Germline V lookup: CDR1 SGHRS, CDR2 YFSETQ. Here the CDR3 reads CASSSIGTGNGYTF. CDR3 bases: TGCGCCAGCAGCTCCATAGGGACAGGTAACGGCTACACCTTC. The full variable domain, in which reference TRBV5-1 and TRBJ1-2 provide the parts outside the CDR3, is KAGVTQTPRYLIKTRGQQVTLSCSPISGHRSVSWYQQTPGQGLQFLFEYFSETQRNKGNFPGRFSGRQFSNSRSEMNVSTLELGDSALYLCASSSIGTGNGYTFGSGTRLTVV.

The V and J genes are TRBV15 and TRBJ2-1, with 9 bases fitting TRBD2. Germline V CDR1 and CDR2: LNHNV, YYDKDF (reference sequence). This CDR3 region has 17 residues. V was pared by 0 bases and J by 6 bases, with 9 bases of the junction left unmatched. DNA of the CDR3: TGTGCCACCAGCAGAGATTTAGGGCGGGGGGGCCGCAATGAGCAGTTCTTC. It specifies CATSRDLGRGGRNEQFF.

This sequence joins TRBV14 and TRBJ1-1, with D perhaps TRBD1 (6 bases). The ends were cut back, 5 bases at V and 7 bases at J, with 11 bases in the middle. Germline CDR1 SGHDN, CDR2 FVKESK. The CDR3 runs to 12 residues. The CDR3 region has the DNA TGTGCCAGCAGCGGAGCAGGGGATGAAGCTTTCTTT. Translated, it gives CASSGAGDEAFF.

The rearrangement joins TRBV9 to TRBJ1-2, with D maybe TRBD1 (6 bases). Per the germline V gene, CDR1 is SGDLS and CDR2 is YYNGEE. The CDR3 extends over 14 amino acids. V gave up 3 bases and J gave up 4 bases, with 13 bases separating them. The CDR3 loop reads CASSEDSLAYGYTF. The CDR3 coding sequence is TGTGCCAGCAGCGAGGACAGTTTGGCCTATGGCTACACCTTC.

This chain connects TRBV12-1 to TRBJ1-1; the table calls TRBD1, which could not be checked here. TRBV12-1 is flagged as a pseudogene. The CDR3 totals 15 residues. CDR3 region: CASSFVRGQDTEAFF. CDR3 bases: TGTGCCAGCAGCTTTGTAAGGGGCCAGGACACTGAAGCTTTCTTT.

This clone was detected only once. This chain uses TRBV5-1 with TRBJ1-2, with TRBD1 matching 9 bases. V dropped 4 bases and J dropped 4; count of bases not matched to a gene: 2. The CDR3 consists of 13 residues. Germline V lookup: CDR1 SGHRS, CDR2 YFSETQ. The CDR3 sequence: CASSRGQGYGYTF. The CDR3 bases are TGCGCCAGCAGCAGGGGACAGGGCTATGGCTACACCTTC.

The chain links TRBV14 to TRBJ1-2; no reliable D call. Trimming took 1 base from V and 9 from J, leaving 12 bases between them. This CDR3 spans 13 amino acids. CDR1 is SGHDN and CDR2 is FVKESK in the germline V gene. The CDR3 loop reads CASSQAPRASYTF. The CDR3 nucleotides are TGTGCCAGCAGCCAAGCTCCGCGAGCCAGCTACACCTTC.

This clone was observed a handful of times. The chain has TRBV9 and TRBJ2-1; 9 bases map to TRBD2. The J segment lost 8 bases and the V segment lost 0 bases, leaving 6 bases of the junction unmatched. The CDR3 is 15 amino acids. Germline CDR1 SGDLS, CDR2 YYNGEE. The CDR3 sequence: CASSVGAGGFYEQFF. The CDR3 DNA follows: TGTGCCAGCAGCGTAGGAGCGGGAGGCTTCTATGAGCAGTTCTTC.

This rearrangement joins TRBV30 to TRBJ2-7, with 8 bases matching TRBD2. Unmatched junction bases numbered 8, after V lost 5 bases and J lost 2 bases. The CDR3 runs to 14 residues. CDR1 is GTSNPN and CDR2 is SVGIG in the germline V gene (reference sequence). CDR3 DNA sequence: TGTGCCTGGGAGGGTGGTAGCGGGGCCTACGAGCAGTACTTC. It is translated as CAWEGGSGAYEQYF.

In DNA form, the CDR3 reads TGTGCCAGCAGTGTCGGACAGCGGTATAATTCACCCCTCCACTTT. It encodes CASSVGQRYNSPLHF. The chain uses TRBV25-1 and TRBJ1-6; tentatively, D is TRBD1 (6 bases). This CDR3 comprises 15 residues. The germline V gene has CDR1 MGHDK and CDR2 SYGVNS. Trimming shortened V by 4 bases and J by 4 bases, and 11 bases separated the two germline ends.

V and J are TRBV19 and TRBJ1-2; D gene unclear. Trimming shortened V by 6 bases and J by 1 base, and 12 bases separated the two germline ends. CDR1 LNHDA and CDR2 SQIVND come from the germline V gene (reference sequence). The CDR3 sequence is 14 residues long. The CDR3 bases are TGTGCCAGTAGCGGCGGTACAAATAACTATGGCTACACCTTC. Translating gives CASSGGTNNYGYTF.

The chain recombines TRBV11-2 with TRBJ1-2; D call uncertain. This CDR3 is 14 amino acids long. Trimming cost V 5 bases and J 1 base, with 11 bases left between them. In germline, CDR1 is SGHAT, CDR2 FQNNGV. The CDR3 DNA is TGTGCCAGCAGCCCAGACACCCTTAACTATGGCTACACCTTC. Translated, it gives CASSPDTLNYGYTF.

This chain connects TRBV27 to TRBJ2-3; the D is unclear. Trimming stripped 9 bases from V and 5 bases from J, with 12 bases between. The CDR3 sequence is 12 residues long. In germline, CDR1 is MNHEY, CDR2 SMNVEV (reference sequence). The DNA of the CDR3 is TGTGCCAGTGTTTCAAGTAGAGATACGCAGTATTTT. Translating it yields CASVSSRDTQYF.

Of note for this clone: The same CDR3 also results from other DNA sequences found in this sample. The chain employs TRBV15 and TRBJ2-7; 7 bases are shared with TRBD1. The V gene end was trimmed by 1 base and the J gene end by 4 bases; junction bases not matched to a gene: 1. This CDR3 region has 13 residues. CDR1 and CDR2 from the germline V gene are LNHNV and YYDKDF (reference sequence). The CDR3 here is CATSRGTGYEQYF. CDR3 DNA sequence: TGTGCCACCAGCAGAGGGACAGGATACGAGCAGTACTTC.

In this sample, this clone turned up a few times. V and J are TRBV6-5 and TRBJ1-1; D perhaps matches TRBD1 (6 bases). CDR3 length equals 15 residues. Germline lookup yields CDR1 MNHEY and CDR2 SVGAGI. The germline V and J ends were trimmed by 7 bases and 6 bases, with 21 bases remaining between them. The DNA for the CDR3 is TGTGCCAGCACCATTTCCACCCGGACAGTTGCTGAAGCTTTCTTT. This gives the protein CASTISTRTVAEAFF.

This clone appeared a few times. The genes are TRBV4-1 and TRBJ2-7; D is unresolved. Germline values: CDR1 MGHRA, CDR2 YSYEKL. The CDR3 has 15 amino acids. Trimming removed 1 base at V and 2 bases at J, with 12 bases between. CDR3 in amino acids: CASSQVGRPAYEQYF. CDR3 bases: TGCGCCAGCAGCCAAGTGGGCAGACCGGCCTACGAGCAGTACTTC.

The gene calls are TRBV27 and TRBJ1-1; D gene ambiguous. Germline CDR1 reads MNHEY; CDR2 reads SMNVEV (reference sequence). There are 16 residues in the CDR3. V lost 0 bases and J lost 0, with 11 bases in between. This chain's CDR3 is CASSLSYRRMNTEAFF. In DNA form, the CDR3 reads TGTGCCAGCAGTTTATCGTACAGAAGGATGAACACTGAAGCTTTCTTT.

The V and J genes are TRBV29-1 and TRBJ1-5; possibly TRBD1 for D (5 bases). V dropped 5 bases and J dropped 5 bases, with 13 bases sitting between them. This CDR3 contains 13 residues. Germline values: CDR1 SQVTM, CDR2 ANQGSEA. The CDR3 nucleotides are TGCAGCGTTCGAGACAGAGAAGATCAGCCCCAGCATTTT. Encoded protein: CSVRDREDQPQHF.